Presented here are 14 T cell receptor beta chains from one specimen sequenced in a study of blood T cell repertoires in COVID-19 (dated by TCRdb to the early 2020s). Library method: the immunoSEQ multiplex PCR assay. TCRdb carries this immuneACCESS record with in-frame sequences only. Its versions omit some clonotypes, under half of them owing to an unresolved V gene in the studies checked, with the rest unexplained. Present in this sample are a few hundred thousand clones, around 90% of which were seen just once. 0.65% to 0.95% of the sample belongs to the ten largest clones. Material: peripheral blood. The receptors were gathered from a woman in her thirties with acute or convalescent COVID-19.

The chain combines TRBV20-1 with TRBJ2-7, with D tentatively TRBD2 (5 bases). Per germline, CDR1 DFQATT and CDR2 SNEGSKA (reference sequence). This CDR3 has 11 amino acids. The V gene lost 1 base and the J gene lost 11 bases, with 12 bases spanning the gap. The CDR3, as DNA: TGCAGTGCTAGAGGTGGTGCGGGCGAGTACTTC. This codes for CSARGGAGEYF.

This sequence joins TRBV18 and TRBJ1-2, with 7 bases matching TRBD1. Germline CDR1 reads KGHSH; CDR2 reads LQKENI. The CDR3 consists of 14 residues. V trimming: 6 bases; J trimming: 2 bases; junction bases outside the gene matches: 6. The CDR3 sequence is CASSSGTANYGYTF. The CDR3 nucleotides are TGTGCCAGCTCGTCCGGGACAGCCAACTATGGCTACACCTTC.

The rearrangement links TRBV11-2 to TRBJ2-5; D call uncertain. The V gene's germline CDR1 is SGHAT and CDR2 FQNNGV. Trimming cost V 2 bases and J 5 bases, with 9 bases left between them. The CDR3 consists of 13 residues. This chain's CDR3 is CASSLNWLETQYF. CDR3 DNA sequence: TGTGCCAGCAGCTTAAATTGGCTGGAGACCCAGTACTTC.

The chain joins TRBV5-1 to TRBJ1-1; 9 positions match TRBD1. V lost 5 bases, J lost 6 bases, and 17 bases stayed unmatched. From germline, CDR1 is SGHRS and CDR2 YFSETQ. The CDR3 has 17 amino acids. Here the CDR3 reads CASSSGTGLGFGAEAFF. In DNA, the CDR3 is TGCGCCAGCAGTTCCGGGACAGGGCTGGGTTTTGGCGCTGAAGCTTTCTTT.

For the CDR3, the DNA is TGTGCCAGCAGGGGCCCCTTTGAACTGGACAGGGACTCCTACAATGAGCAGTTCTTC. Amino acids: CASRGPFELDRDSYNEQFF. The genes are TRBV2 and TRBJ2-1, with 8 bases aligning to TRBD1. Looked up from germline, CDR1 is SNHLY and CDR2 is FYNNEI. The V segment lost 6 bases and the J segment 0 bases; nucleotides outside the gene matches: 16. The CDR3 spans 19 residues.

The chain carries TRBV19 and TRBJ1-5; 7 bases fit TRBD1. The CDR3 totals 16 residues. Germline lookup yields CDR1 LNHDA and CDR2 SQIVND (reference sequence). With V trimmed by 7 bases and J by 1 base, 10 bases remained unmatched. CDR3 sequence reads: CASIGTAQASNQPQHF. The CDR3 coding sequence is TGTGCCAGTATAGGGACAGCTCAGGCGAGCAATCAGCCCCAGCATTTT.

The chain carries TRBV4-1 and TRBJ2-1; D is undetermined. The CDR3 runs 16 residues. Per the germline V gene, CDR1 is MGHRA and CDR2 is YSYEKL. Trimming took 1 base from V and 10 from J, leaving 20 bases between them. The CDR3, as DNA: TGCGCCAGCAGCCAAGTAGACCTAGTTGTGTCTCGGGAGCAGTTCTTC. Amino acid sequence: CASSQVDLVVSREQFF.

The J gene is TRBJ2-7, the V gene TRBV5-1; 8 nucleotides match TRBD2. With V trimmed by 1 base and J by 2 bases, 5 bases remained unmatched. The CDR3 has 15 residues. Germline CDR1 is SGHRS and CDR2 is YFSETQ. CDR3 in amino acids: CASSLSAGGPYEQYF. Written as DNA, the CDR3 is TGCGCCAGCAGCTTGAGCGCGGGAGGTCCCTACGAGCAGTACTTC.

V and J are TRBV5-1 and TRBJ2-5, with 12 bases lining up with TRBD2. Germline CDR1 and CDR2: SGHRS and YFSETQ. This CDR3 is built from 14 residues. V dropped 7 bases and J dropped 3; count of bases not matched to a gene: 4. The CDR3: CASRWTSGEETQYF. DNA of the CDR3: TGCGCCAGCCGTTGGACTAGCGGGGAAGAGACCCAGTACTTC.

The chain is built from TRBV7-9 and TRBJ2-1; 12 bases map to TRBD1. The CDR3 is 15 amino acids. Germline V CDR1 and CDR2: SEHNR, FQNEAQ (reference sequence). After removal of 5 bases from V and 7 bases from J, the junction contained 6 bases not matched to a gene. CDR3 sequence: CASSKGQGALNEQFF. CDR3 in DNA: TGTGCCAGCAGCAAGGGACAGGGGGCATTGAATGAGCAGTTCTTC.

In its sample, this clone was seen a few times. The CDR3 bases are TGTGCCAGCAGCCTGAGCGGGAACCGTAACAATGAGCAGTTCTTC. Translating it yields CASSLSGNRNNEQFF. V is TRBV3-1 (or the pseudogene TRBV3-2) and J is TRBJ2-1; 7 bases match TRBD2. This CDR3 is 15 amino acids long. Germline V gene sequence: CDR1 LGHDT, CDR2 YNNKEL (reference sequence). V dropped 4 bases and J dropped 5; count of bases not matched to a gene: 8.

A single count supports this clone. The genes are TRBV11-3 and TRBJ2-7; 9 positions agree with TRBD2. There are 17 residues in the CDR3. Germline values: CDR1 SGHNT, CDR2 YENEEA. Losses at the gene ends were 5 bases for V and 2 bases for J; bases not matched to a gene: 13. Here the CDR3 DNA reads TGTGCCAGCAGCCTCCTTAGCGGGGGTCTAATTGCCTACGAGCAGTACTTC. Residues: CASSLLSGGLIAYEQYF.

The chain uses TRBV30 and TRBJ2-7; tentative D call: TRBD1 (5 bases). The CDR3 extends over 13 amino acids. Trimming left V 2 bases short and J 1 base short, with 9 bases between. Germline V lookup: CDR1 GTSNPN, CDR2 SVGIG (reference sequence). The DNA of the CDR3 is TGTGCCTGGAGTCAGGGCAGTTCCTACGAGCAGTACTTC. This codes for CAWSQGSSYEQYF.

The chain employs TRBV27 and TRBJ2-7, with a possible D match to TRBD1 (5 bases). CDR3 length: 13 amino acids. CDR1 is MNHEY, CDR2 SMNVEV, per germline (reference sequence). V lost 10 bases to trimming and J lost 1 base, with 14 bases between them. The CDR3 loop reads CATKGILSYEQYF. The CDR3 DNA sequence: TGTGCCACCAAGGGGATACTATCCTACGAGCAGTACTTC.